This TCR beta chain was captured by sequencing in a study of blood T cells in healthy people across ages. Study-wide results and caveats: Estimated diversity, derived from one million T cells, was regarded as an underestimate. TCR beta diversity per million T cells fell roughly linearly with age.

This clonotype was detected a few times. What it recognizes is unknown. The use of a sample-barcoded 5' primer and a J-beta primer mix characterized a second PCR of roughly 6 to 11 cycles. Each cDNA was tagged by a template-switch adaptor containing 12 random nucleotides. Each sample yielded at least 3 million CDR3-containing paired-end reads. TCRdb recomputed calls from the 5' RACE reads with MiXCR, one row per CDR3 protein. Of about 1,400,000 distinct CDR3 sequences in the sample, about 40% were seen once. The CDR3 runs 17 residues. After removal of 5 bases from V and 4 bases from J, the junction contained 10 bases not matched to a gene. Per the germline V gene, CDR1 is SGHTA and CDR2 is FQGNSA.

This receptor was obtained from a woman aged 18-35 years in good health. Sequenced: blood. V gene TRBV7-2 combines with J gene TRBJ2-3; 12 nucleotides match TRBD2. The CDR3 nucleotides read TGTGCCAGCAGCAGCCCCGCCGGACTAGCGGGACCAGATACGCAGTATTTT. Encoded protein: CASSSPAGLAGPDTQYF.